This T cell receptor beta chain stems from a study of T cells in Graves' hyperthyroidism and ophthalmopathy. This clonotype was counted ten times or more. Its antigen is unidentified. It was RNA transcripts that yielded the amplified TCR beta CDR3 regions. In the first-round RT-PCR of the TCR CDR3, the HTBI primer set was used. Using its own MiXCR run on the multiplex PCR reads, TCRdb lists one record per CDR3 protein. The sample holds 500,000 to 650,000 distinct CDR3 sequences, 14% seen once. Source material for PBMCs was less than 12 ml fresh peripheral blood. Findings and limits, study-wide: Researchers found most expanded thyroid clonotypes above 0.001 in blood as well.

The ends were cut back, 6 bases at V and 7 bases at J, with 15 bases in the middle. Germline V CDR1 and CDR2: MNHNS, SASEGT. The CDR3 length is 13 residues. The chain combines TRBV6-1 with TRBJ1-2; perhaps TRBD1 as D (5 bases). The sequence was obtained from a woman aged 40 to 49 with Graves' hyperthyroidism. The sample was blood. CDR3 in DNA: TGTGCCAGCAGGAGGGGAGAATCCAGTGGCTACACCTTC. Residues: CASRRGESSGYTF.